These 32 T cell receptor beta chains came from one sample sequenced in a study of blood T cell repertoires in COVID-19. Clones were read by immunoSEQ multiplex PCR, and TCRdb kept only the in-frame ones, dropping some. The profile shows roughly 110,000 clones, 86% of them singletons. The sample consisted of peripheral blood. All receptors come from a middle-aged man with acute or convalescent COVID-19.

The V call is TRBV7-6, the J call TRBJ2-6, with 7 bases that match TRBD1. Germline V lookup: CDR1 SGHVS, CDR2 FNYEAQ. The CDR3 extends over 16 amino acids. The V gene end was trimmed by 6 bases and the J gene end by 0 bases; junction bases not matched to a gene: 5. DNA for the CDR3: TGTGCCAGCAGAAGCACAGGGGCCTCTGGGGCCAACGTCCTGACTTTC. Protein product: CASRSTGASGANVLTF.

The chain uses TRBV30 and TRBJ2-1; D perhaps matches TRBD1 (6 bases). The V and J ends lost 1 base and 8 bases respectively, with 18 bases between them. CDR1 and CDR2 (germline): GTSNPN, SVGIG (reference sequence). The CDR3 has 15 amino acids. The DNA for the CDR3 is TGTGCCTGGAGTGGAACGTGGGGGCGCTTCTATGAGCAGTTCTTC. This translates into CAWSGTWGRFYEQFF.

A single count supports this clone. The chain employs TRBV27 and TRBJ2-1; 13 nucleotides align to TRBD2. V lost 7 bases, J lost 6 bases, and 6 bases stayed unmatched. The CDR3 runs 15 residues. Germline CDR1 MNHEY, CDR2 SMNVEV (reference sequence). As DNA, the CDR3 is TGTGCCAGCACCCCCGGGACTAGCGGGGTCAATGAGCAGTTCTTC. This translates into CASTPGTSGVNEQFF.

This chain's CDR3 is CASSQADTSYNEQFF. The CDR3 DNA reads as TGCGCCAGCAGCCAAGCCGACACCTCCTACAATGAGCAGTTCTTC. V and J are TRBV4-1 and TRBJ2-1, with D hard to call. The germline V and J ends were trimmed by 1 base and 0 bases, with 7 bases remaining between them. CDR1 MGHRA and CDR2 YSYEKL come from the germline V gene. The CDR3 extends over 15 amino acids.

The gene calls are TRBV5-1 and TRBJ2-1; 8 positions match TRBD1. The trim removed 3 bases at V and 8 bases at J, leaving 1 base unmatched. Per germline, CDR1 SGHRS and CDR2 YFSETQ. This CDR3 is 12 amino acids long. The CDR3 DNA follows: TGCGCCAGCAGCTCGACAGGGGATGAGCAGTTCTTC. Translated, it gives CASSSTGDEQFF.

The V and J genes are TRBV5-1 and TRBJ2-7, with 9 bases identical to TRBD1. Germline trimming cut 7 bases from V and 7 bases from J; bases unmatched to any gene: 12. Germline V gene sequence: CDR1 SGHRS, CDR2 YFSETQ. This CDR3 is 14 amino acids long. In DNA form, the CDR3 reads TGCGCCAGCGGACCCGGGGACAGGGATTGGGAGCAGTACTTC. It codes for CASGPGDRDWEQYF.

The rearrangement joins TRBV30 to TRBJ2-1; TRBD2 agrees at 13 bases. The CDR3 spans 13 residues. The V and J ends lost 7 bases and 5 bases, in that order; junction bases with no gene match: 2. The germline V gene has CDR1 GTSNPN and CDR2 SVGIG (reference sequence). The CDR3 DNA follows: TGTGCCTACGGGACTAGCGGGAACAATGAGCAGTTCTTC. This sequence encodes CAYGTSGNNEQFF.

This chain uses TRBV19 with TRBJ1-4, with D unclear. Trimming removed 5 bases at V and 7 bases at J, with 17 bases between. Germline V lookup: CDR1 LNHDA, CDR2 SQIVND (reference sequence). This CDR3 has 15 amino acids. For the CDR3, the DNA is TGTGCCAGTAGTGCTGAGACTGATGGCAGTGAAAAACTGTTTTTT. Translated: CASSAETDGSEKLFF.

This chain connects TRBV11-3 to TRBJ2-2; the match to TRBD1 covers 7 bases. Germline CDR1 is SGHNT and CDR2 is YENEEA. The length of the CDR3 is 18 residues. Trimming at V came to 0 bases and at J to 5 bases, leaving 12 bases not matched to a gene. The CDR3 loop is CASSLETTGTAQTGELFF. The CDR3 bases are TGTGCCAGCAGCTTAGAAACTACCGGGACAGCTCAGACCGGGGAGCTGTTTTTT.

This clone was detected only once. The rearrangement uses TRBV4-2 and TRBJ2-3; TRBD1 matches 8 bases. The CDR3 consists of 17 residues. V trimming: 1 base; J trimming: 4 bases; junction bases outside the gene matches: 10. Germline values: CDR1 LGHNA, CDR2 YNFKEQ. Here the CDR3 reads CASSQAGGSGGADTQYF. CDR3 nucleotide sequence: TGTGCCAGCAGCCAAGCGGGTGGGTCAGGGGGCGCAGATACGCAGTATTTT.

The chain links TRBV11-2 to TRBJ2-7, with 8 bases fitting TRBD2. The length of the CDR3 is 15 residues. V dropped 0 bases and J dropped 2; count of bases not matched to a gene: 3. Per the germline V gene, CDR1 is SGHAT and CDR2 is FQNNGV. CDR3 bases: TGTGCCAGCAGCTTAGATAGCGGGACGACCTACGAGCAGTACTTC. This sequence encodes CASSLDSGTTYEQYF.

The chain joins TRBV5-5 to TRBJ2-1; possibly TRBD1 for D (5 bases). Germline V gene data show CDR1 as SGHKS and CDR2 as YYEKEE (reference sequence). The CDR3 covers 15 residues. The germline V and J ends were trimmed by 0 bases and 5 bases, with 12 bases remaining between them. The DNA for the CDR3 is TGTGCCAGCAGCTTGGAAGGGGCAAAACACAATGAGCAGTTCTTC. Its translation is CASSLEGAKHNEQFF.

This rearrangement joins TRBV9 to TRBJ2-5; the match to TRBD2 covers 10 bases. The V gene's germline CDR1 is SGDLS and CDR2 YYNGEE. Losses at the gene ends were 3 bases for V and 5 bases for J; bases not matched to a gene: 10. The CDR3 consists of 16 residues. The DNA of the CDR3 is TGTGCCAGCAGCGAGGCGGTAGCGGGGGGCGGGGAGACCCAGTACTTC. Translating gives CASSEAVAGGGETQYF.

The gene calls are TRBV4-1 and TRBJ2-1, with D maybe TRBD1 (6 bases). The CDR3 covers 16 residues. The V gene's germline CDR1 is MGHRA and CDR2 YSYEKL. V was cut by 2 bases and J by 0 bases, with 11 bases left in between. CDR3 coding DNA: TGCGCCAGCAGCCAACCCACAGGGAGCTCCTACAATGAGCAGTTCTTC. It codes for CASSQPTGSSYNEQFF.

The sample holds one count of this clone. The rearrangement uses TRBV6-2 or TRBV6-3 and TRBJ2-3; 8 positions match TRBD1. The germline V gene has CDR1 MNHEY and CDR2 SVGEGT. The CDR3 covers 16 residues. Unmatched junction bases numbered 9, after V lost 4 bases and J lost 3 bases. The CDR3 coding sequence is TGTGCCAGCAGTTCCGATAGGACAGGGTGGACAGATACGCAGTATTTT. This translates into CASSSDRTGWTDTQYF.

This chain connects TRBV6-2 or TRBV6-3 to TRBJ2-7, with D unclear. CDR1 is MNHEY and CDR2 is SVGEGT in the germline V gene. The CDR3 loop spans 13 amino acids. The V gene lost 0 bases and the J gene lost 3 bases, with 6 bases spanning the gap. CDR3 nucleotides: TGTGCCAGCAGTTACTCCCAAAACTACGAGCAGTACTTC. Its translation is CASSYSQNYEQYF.

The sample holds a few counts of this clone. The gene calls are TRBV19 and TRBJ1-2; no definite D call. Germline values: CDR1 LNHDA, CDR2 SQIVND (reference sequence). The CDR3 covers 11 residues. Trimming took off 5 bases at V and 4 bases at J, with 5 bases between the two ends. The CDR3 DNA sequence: TGTGCCAGTAGTGGAGGCTATGGCTACACCTTC. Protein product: CASSGGYGYTF.

CDR3 loop: CASSLDSGKGNEQFF. CDR3 nucleotide sequence: TGTGCCAGCAGCTTAGACAGCGGGAAGGGGAATGAGCAGTTCTTC. The V and J genes are TRBV7-9 and TRBJ2-1, with 7 nucleotides matching TRBD2. Trimming at V came to 1 base and at J to 7 bases, leaving 7 bases not matched to a gene. Germline V gives CDR1 SEHNR, CDR2 FQNEAQ (reference sequence). There are 15 residues in the CDR3.

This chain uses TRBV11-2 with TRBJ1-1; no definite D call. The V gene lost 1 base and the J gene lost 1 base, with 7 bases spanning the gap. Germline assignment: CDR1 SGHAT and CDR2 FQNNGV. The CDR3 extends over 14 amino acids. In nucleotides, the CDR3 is TGTGCCAGCAGCTTAGGGTGGGCGAACACTGAAGCTTTCTTT. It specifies CASSLGWANTEAFF.

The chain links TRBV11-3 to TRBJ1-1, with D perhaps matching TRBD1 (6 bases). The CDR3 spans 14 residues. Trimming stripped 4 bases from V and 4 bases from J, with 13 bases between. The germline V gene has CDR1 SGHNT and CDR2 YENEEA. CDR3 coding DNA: TGTGCCAGCAGCTCCCACCCGGACAGCACTGAAGCTTTCTTT. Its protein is CASSSHPDSTEAFF.

CDR3: CASSGQTSGNTIYF. The CDR3 DNA is TGTGCCAGCAGCGGACAGACCTCTGGAAACACCATATATTTT. The J gene is TRBJ1-3, the V gene TRBV3-1 (or the pseudogene TRBV3-2), with TRBD1 as a possible D gene (6 bases). Trimming left V 5 bases short and J 0 bases short, with 8 bases between. This CDR3 contains 14 residues. Germline V gene sequence: CDR1 LGHDT, CDR2 YNNKEL (reference sequence).

The CDR3 DNA follows: TGTGCCAGCAGCGTAGACCCTAGCCCCGGGGAGCTGTTTTTT. Translated, it gives CASSVDPSPGELFF. The J gene is TRBJ2-2, the V gene TRBV9, with TRBD2 as a possible D gene (5 bases). Between the trimmed V and J ends, which lost 0 bases and 6 bases, there was a span of 9 bases. This CDR3 spans 14 amino acids. Per the germline V gene, CDR1 is SGDLS and CDR2 is YYNGEE.

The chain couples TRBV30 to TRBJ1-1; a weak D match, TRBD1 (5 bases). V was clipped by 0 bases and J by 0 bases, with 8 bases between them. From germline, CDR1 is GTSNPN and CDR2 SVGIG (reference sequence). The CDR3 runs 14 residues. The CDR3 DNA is TGTGCCTGGAGTGTAGGGGCGATGAACACTGAAGCTTTCTTT. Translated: CAWSVGAMNTEAFF.

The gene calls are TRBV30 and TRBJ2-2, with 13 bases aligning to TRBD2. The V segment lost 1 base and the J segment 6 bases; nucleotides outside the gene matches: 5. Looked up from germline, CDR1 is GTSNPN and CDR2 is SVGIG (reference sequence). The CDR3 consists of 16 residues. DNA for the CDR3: TGTGCCTGGAGTGGGGGGACTAGCGGGACCCCCGGGGAGCTGTTTTTT. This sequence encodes CAWSGGTSGTPGELFF.

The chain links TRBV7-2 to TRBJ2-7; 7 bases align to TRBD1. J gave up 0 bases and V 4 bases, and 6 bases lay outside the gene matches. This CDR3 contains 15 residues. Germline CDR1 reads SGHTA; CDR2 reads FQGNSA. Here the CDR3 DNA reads TGTGCCAGCAGCTCGACCGGGACAGCCTCCTACGAGCAGTACTTC. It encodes CASSSTGTASYEQYF.

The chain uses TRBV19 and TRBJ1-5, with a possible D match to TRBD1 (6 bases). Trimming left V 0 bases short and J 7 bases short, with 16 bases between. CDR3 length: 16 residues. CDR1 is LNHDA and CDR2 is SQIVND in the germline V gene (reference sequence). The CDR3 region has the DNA TGTGCCAGTAGTATAGATCGTGCAGGGGCTAAGCAGCCCCAGCATTTT. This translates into CASSIDRAGAKQPQHF.

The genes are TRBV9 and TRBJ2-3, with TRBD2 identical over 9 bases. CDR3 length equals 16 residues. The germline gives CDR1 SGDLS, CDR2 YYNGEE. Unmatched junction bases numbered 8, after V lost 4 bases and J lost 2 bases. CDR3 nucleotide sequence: TGTGCCAGCAGCCTTAGAGCGGGGGGAACCACAGATACGCAGTATTTT. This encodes CASSLRAGGTTDTQYF.

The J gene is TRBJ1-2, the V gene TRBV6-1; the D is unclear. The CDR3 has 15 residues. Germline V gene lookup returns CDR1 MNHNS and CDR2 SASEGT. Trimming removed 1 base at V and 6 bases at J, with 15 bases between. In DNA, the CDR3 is TGTGCCAGCAGTGAAGGGAGGCTACAATTGGATGGCTACACCTTC. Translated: CASSEGRLQLDGYTF.

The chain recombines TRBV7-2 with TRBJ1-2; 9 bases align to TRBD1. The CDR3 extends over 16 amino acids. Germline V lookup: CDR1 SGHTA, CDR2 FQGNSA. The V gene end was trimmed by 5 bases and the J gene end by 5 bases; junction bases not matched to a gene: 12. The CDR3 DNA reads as TGTGCCAGCAGCAAGAGACAGGGGGGAGATGAGTATGGCTACACCTTC. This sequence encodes CASSKRQGGDEYGYTF.

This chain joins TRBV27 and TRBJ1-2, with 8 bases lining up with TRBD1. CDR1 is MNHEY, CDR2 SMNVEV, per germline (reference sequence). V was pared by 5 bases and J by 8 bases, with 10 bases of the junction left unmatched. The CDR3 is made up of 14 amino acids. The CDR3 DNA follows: TGTGCCAGCAGTGTGGCAGGGGGCGTTGGGGGCTACACCTTC. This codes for CASSVAGGVGGYTF.

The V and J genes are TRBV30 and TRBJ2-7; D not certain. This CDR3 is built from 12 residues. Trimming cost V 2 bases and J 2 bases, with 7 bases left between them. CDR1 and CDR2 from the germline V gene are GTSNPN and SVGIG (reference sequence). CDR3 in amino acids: CAWSSGPYEQYF. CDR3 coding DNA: TGTGCCTGGAGTTCTGGGCCCTACGAGCAGTACTTC. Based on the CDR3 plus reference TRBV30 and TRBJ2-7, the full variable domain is SQTIHQWPATLVQPVGSPLSLECTVEGTSNPNLYWYRQAAGRGLQLLFYSVGIGQISSEVPQNLSASRPQDRQFILSSKKLLLSDSGFYLCAWSSGPYEQYFGPGTRLTVT.

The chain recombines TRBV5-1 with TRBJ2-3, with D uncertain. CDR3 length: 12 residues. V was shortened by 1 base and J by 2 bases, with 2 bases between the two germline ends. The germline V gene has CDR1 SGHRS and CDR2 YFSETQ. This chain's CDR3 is CASSLLTDTQYF. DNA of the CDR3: TGCGCCAGCAGCTTGCTCACAGATACGCAGTATTTT.